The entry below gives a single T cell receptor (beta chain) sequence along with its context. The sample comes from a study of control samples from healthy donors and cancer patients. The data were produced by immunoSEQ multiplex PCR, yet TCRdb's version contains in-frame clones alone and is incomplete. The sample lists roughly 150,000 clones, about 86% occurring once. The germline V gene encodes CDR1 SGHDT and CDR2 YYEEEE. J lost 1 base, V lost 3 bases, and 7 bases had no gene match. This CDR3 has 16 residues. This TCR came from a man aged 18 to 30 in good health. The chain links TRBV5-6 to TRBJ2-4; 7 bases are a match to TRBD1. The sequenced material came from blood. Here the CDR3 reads CASSSTSGQAKNIQYF. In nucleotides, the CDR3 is TGTGCCAGCAGCTCGACCTCGGGACAGGCCAAAAACATTCAGTACTTC. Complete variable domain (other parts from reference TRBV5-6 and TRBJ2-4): DAGVTQSPTHLIKTRGQQVTLRCSPKSGHDTVSWYQQALGQGPQFIFQYYEEEERQRGNFPDRFSGHQFPNYSSELNVNALLLGDSALYLCASSSTSGQAKNIQYFGAGTRLSVL.